These 9 T cell receptor beta chains originate from one sample sequenced in a study of shared clonotypes between healthy human individuals. This table comes from immunoSEQ multiplex PCR, and its TCRdb copy is limited to in-frame clones, with some not included. The sample carries about 470,000 clones, roughly 83% recorded once. Specimen: PBMCs. Receptors were obtained from a middle-aged woman in good health. Some clones in this sample may be carry-over from other donors' samples.

This clone was seen more than once but under ten times. The chain links TRBV7-2 to TRBJ2-1, with D possibly matching TRBD2 (5 bases). V lost 0 bases and J lost 10, with 16 bases in between. The germline CDR1 and CDR2 sequences are SGHTA and FQGNSA. The length of the CDR3 is 15 residues. The CDR3 nucleotides are TGTGCCAGCAGCTTAGCGCTTGGCGGGCGGAGCGAGCAGTTCTTC. It codes for CASSLALGGRSEQFF.

This rearrangement joins TRBV27 to TRBJ2-1; D possibly corresponds to TRBD2 (6 bases). The CDR3 is 21 residues long. Trimming shortened V by 7 bases and J by 4 bases, and 35 bases separated the two germline ends. CDR1 and CDR2 (germline): MNHEY, SMNVEV (reference sequence). The CDR3 reads CASTRGALGSFSGVQYNEQFF. DNA for the CDR3: TGTGCCAGCACCCGTGGGGCCCTCGGCAGTTTCTCGGGAGTGCAGTACAATGAGCAGTTCTTC.

The genes are TRBV6-1 and TRBJ2-7, with D possibly matching TRBD1 (6 bases). This CDR3 region has 15 residues. Germline loops: CDR1 MNHNS, CDR2 SASEGT. V lost 5 bases and J lost 3, with 17 bases in between. CDR3 bases: TGTGCCAGCAGTATACGACGGGACAAGATCTACGAGCAGTACTTC. Its protein is CASSIRRDKIYEQYF.

J is TRBJ2-3 and V is TRBV5-1, with a tentative D call TRBD2 (6 bases). V lost 5 bases, J lost 1 base, and 14 bases lay in between. Per the germline V gene, CDR1 is SGHRS and CDR2 is YFSETQ. The CDR3 spans 15 residues. This CDR3 reads CASSLRGYGTDTQYF. The CDR3 region has the DNA TGCGCCAGCAGTTTGCGGGGCTATGGCACAGATACGCAGTATTTT.

The rearrangement uses TRBV7-9 and TRBJ1-4, with a tentative D call TRBD1 (5 bases). The CDR3 covers 16 residues. Germline V gene data show CDR1 as SEHNR and CDR2 as FQNEAQ (reference sequence). V lost 5 bases and J 3 bases, leaving 16 bases between the germline ends. As DNA, the CDR3 is TGTGCCAGCAGCCAGGGACTGAAGGTGGCTAATGAAAAACTGTTTTTT. It is translated as CASSQGLKVANEKLFF.

This clone was seen a handful of times. This chain joins TRBV6-5 and TRBJ1-1; 11 positions agree with TRBD1. From germline, CDR1 is MNHEY and CDR2 SVGAGI. The V and J ends lost 6 bases and 3 bases, in that order; junction bases with no gene match: 3. This CDR3 comprises 14 residues. The CDR3 region has the DNA TGTGCCAGCAGCCGGGACAGGGGGTACACTGAAGCTTTCTTT. This gives the protein CASSRDRGYTEAFF.

The rearrangement uses TRBV21-1 and TRBJ1-5. TRBV21-1 is tagged as a pseudogene. The CDR3 runs 19 residues. CDR3 coding DNA: TGTGCCAGCAGCAAAGTTGAGCCCCGGACTTTCCGAAGCAATCAGCCCCAGCATTTT. This gives the protein CASSKVEPRTFRSNQPQHF.

V is TRBV7-3 and J is TRBJ1-2, with no clear D. Germline V gene lookup returns CDR1 SGHTA and CDR2 FQGTGA. The CDR3 spans 12 residues. The V and J ends lost 5 bases and 8 bases respectively, with 12 bases between them. The CDR3 protein is CASSLRGGGYTF. CDR3 coding DNA: TGTGCCAGCAGCCTACGGGGAGGCGGCTACACCTTC.

The chain links TRBV5-4 to TRBJ2-3; D call uncertain. V was pared by 10 bases and J by 7 bases, with 10 bases between. CDR3 length equals 10 residues. CDR1 and CDR2 (germline): SGHNT, YYREEE (reference sequence). In nucleotides, the CDR3 is TGTGCCGTCGGATTTTATACGCAGTATTTT. This gives the protein CAVGFYTQYF.